The clone carrying this T cell receptor beta chain was picked up many times. The antigen is not known. This specimen comes from a study of T cell repertoires in cytomegalovirus infection. On the study more broadly: Carrying CMV and the relevant HLA type showed in public TCR beta signatures.

Study observations and caveats: Across the ex vivo response, the dominant clonotypes were HLA-C-restricted CMV-specific TCR beta clonotypes.

TCRdb reanalysed the reads using MiXCR and keeps one entry per CDR3 protein. The table lists approximately 170,000 distinct CDR3 sequences, approximately 14% of them singletons. Trimming took 1 base from V and 9 from J; bases not matched to a gene: 8. The CDR3 totals 15 residues. Germline values: CDR1 SGHTA, CDR2 FQGNSA. This rearrangement joins TRBV7-2 to TRBJ2-1; 8 nucleotides line up with TRBD2. The sample consisted of PBMCs. This TCR derives from a human donor in good health (CMV status not recorded). Some clones in this sample may be carry-over from other donors' samples. The CDR3 nucleotides are TGTGCCAGCAGCTTAGTGCGGGAGGCCGAGATTGAGCAGTTCTTC. Its protein is CASSLVREAEIEQFF.